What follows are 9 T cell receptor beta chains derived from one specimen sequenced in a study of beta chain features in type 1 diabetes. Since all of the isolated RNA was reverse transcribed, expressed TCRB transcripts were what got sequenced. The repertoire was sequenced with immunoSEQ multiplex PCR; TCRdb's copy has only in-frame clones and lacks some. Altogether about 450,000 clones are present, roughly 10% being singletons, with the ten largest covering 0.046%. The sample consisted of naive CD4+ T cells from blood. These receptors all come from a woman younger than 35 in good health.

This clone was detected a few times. The CDR3 DNA sequence: TGCAGCGTTGAGCTGGGGGACACTTACAATGAGCAGTTCTTC. As protein: CSVELGDTYNEQFF. This chain joins TRBV29-1 and TRBJ2-1; the D gene is possibly TRBD1 (6 bases). This CDR3 spans 14 amino acids. Germline V lookup: CDR1 SQVTM, CDR2 ANQGSEA. The V end lost 3 bases, the J end lost 4 bases, and 13 bases lay between the germline ends.

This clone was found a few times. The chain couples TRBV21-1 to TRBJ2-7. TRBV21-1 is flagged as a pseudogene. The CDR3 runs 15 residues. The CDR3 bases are TGTGCCAGCGCCGAGGGGGGCCCTAGCTCCTACGAGCAGTACGTC. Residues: CASAEGGPSSYEQYV.

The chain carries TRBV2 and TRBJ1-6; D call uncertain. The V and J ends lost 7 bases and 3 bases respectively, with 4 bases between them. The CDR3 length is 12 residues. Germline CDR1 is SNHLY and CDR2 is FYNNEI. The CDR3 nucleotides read TGTGCCAGCAAGGACTATAATTCACCCCTCCACTTT. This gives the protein CASKDYNSPLHF.

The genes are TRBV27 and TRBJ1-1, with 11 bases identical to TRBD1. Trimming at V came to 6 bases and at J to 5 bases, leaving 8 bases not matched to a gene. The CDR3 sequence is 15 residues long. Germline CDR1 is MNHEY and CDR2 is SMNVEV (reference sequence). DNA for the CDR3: TGTGCCAGCAGGAGGACAGGGGGCCGGAGGACTGAAGCTTTCTTT. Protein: CASRRTGGRRTEAFF.

CDR3 in amino acids: CASRGQGNYGYTF. The CDR3 DNA reads as TGTGCCAGCAGGGGACAGGGGAACTATGGCTACACCTTC. The rearrangement uses TRBV6-5 and TRBJ1-2; 10 nucleotides align to TRBD1. Germline lookup yields CDR1 MNHEY and CDR2 SVGAGI. The V segment lost 6 bases and the J segment 2 bases; nucleotides outside the gene matches: 0. The length of the CDR3 is 13 residues.

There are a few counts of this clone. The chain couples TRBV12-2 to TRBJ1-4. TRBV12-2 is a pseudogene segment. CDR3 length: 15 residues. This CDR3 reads CASRHNGTGVEKLFF. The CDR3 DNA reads TGTGCAAGTCGCCACAACGGGACGGGCGTGGAAAAACTGTTTTTT.

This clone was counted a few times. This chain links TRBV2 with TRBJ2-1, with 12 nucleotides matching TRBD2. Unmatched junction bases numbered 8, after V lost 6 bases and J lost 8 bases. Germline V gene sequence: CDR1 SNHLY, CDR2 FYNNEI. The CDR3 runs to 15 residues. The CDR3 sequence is CASSQETSGSYEQFF. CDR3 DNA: TGTGCCAGCAGCCAAGAGACTAGCGGGAGTTATGAGCAGTTCTTC.

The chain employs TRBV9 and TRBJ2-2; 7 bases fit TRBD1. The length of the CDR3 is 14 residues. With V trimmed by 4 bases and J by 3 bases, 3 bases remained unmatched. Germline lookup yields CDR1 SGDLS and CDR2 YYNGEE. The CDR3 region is CASSRDSYTGELFF. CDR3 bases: TGTGCCAGCAGCAGGGACAGCTACACCGGGGAGCTGTTTTTT.

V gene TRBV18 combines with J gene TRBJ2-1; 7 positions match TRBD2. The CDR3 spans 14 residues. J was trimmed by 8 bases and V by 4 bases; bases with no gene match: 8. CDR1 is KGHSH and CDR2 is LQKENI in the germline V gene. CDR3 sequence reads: CASSRWTRIDEQFF. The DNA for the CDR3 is TGTGCCAGCTCACGATGGACTAGGATCGATGAGCAGTTCTTC.